Sequencing of this TCR beta chain was carried out in a study of cytomegalovirus exposure and HLA in healthy donors. Background on the study: Assignment to the Caucasian-associated ancestry cluster applied to less than 85% of the roughly 400 genotyped donors.

The germline V and J ends were trimmed by 6 bases and 1 base, with 6 bases remaining between them. The CDR3 totals 12 residues. The germline gives CDR1 MNHNY, CDR2 SVGAGI (reference sequence). 13 Jbeta primers and 60 Vbeta primers were used for the PCR. TCRdb keeps only in-frame clones here, not all; method: immunoSEQ multiplex PCR. The table has approximately 200,000 clones, under 90% seen once. Sequenced sample: PBMCs. This receptor was taken from a boy younger than 10 in good health and CMV-seronegative. V and J are TRBV6-6 and TRBJ1-1; D perhaps matches TRBD1 (5 bases). In DNA form, the CDR3 reads TGTGCCAGCAGAAGGGGGAACACTGAAGCTTTCTTT. Its translation: CASRRGNTEAFF.